This TCR beta chain is from a study of blood T cell repertoires in COVID-19 (dated by TCRdb to 2019 to 2021). About the study as a whole: The collaborator samples originated in the United States, Italy and Spain and spanned the acute and convalescent phases of COVID-19. The prospective study material was composed of cDNA or gDNA derived from T cells, B-cell-depleted T cells, or PBMCs. The dataset comprised deeply sampled blood TCRbeta repertoires from subjects exposed to, actively infected with, or recovered from COVID-19. A freely available public database, intended as a resource for researchers studying the immune response to SARS-CoV-2, is where the repertoires were released. The samples were drawn from the first 160 participants of the ongoing ImmuneRACE study and from 950 to 1,500 subjects provided by 6 global collaborators. A de-identified subject ID, COVID-19 status, age in years and sex were almost always included in the sample metadata. Where available, HLA class I and class II types were taken from metadata supplied by the sample provider and were not determined by assay-based typing.

This clone is a singleton in its sample. Its antigen is unknown. No base quality values were provided; no much bigger clone lies one nucleotide off. Results and caveats for the whole study, not just this receptor: Clinical and demographic metadata were provided uncurated, with the amount varying by source and participant.

Reading from cysteine to phenylalanine, the CDR3 counts 13 amino acids. The only DNA kept is the CDR3, 39 bases in frame from the first base. CDR1 is given as MGHDK and CDR2 as SYGVNS, both from the germline V gene. V drops 6 bases and J drops 7 bases, leaving 15 bases in between. Each collaborating institution followed its own protocols to collect whole blood in K2EDTA tubes. Collaborator samples were shipped for TCRbeta analysis as frozen whole blood, isolated PBMCs, or DNA extracted from either sample type. The immunoSEQ Assay, a bias-controlled multiplex PCR, was used to amplify TCRbeta CDR3 regions from genomic DNA. The study's processing was this. Nucleated cell counts per sample were estimated from amplification of reference gene primers within the assay. To quantify the absolute abundance of each unique TCRbeta CDR3 rearrangement, sequence reads were collapsed and filtered. For each sample, productive Simpson clonality was calculated by taking the square root of Simpson's diversity index across productive rearrangements. TCRdb took over this immuneACCESS table, retaining in-frame rearrangements with V and J assigned. Such tables are incomplete; in checked studies, under half of the missing clones stem from an unresolved V gene, and the remainder is unexplained. That table supplies the V and J calls and clone size; D and trimming were determined from the DNA. This sample comprises approximately 59,000 clones, more than 75% of them detected only once. Of the sample, roughly 4.8% falls within the top ten clones.

This sequence originates from a man aged 35 to 55 with active COVID-19. Here the chain combines TRBV25-1 and TRBJ1-1; the D gene assignment is ambiguous. Sequencing was done on a sample of peripheral blood. The CDR3 region: CASRPTSDYEAFF. The DNA is as follows: TGTGCCAGCAGACCTACATCGGACTATGAAGCTTTCTTT.